These T cell receptor beta chains were read from a single sample in a study of cytotoxic CD8 clonotypes in ibrutinib-treated CLL. Generated by immunoSEQ multiplex PCR, the TCRdb table keeps only in-frame clones and is missing some. The sample includes about 300,000 clones, approximately 76% of them seen just once. The sequenced sample was PBMCs, obtained at disease progression, from a patient treated with ibrutinib. The receptors stem from a human donor with chronic lymphocytic leukemia. Each CDR3 is given with its conserved first and last residue. A D gene is named only where the DNA matches it firmly. A clone size is listed for some rows: how often the clone was seen (once, few, many), or a class if it is expanded.

TRBJ1-2,TRBV7-9,.,.,TGTGCCAGCAGCTTATGGAGGGAATTTGGCAACTATGGCTACACCTTC,CASSLWREFGNYGYTF
TRBJ1-1,TRBV5-1,.,.,TGCGCCAGCAGCGCGGGACTTCGGGAAACTGAAGCTTTCTTT,CASSAGLRETEAFF
TRBJ1-2,TRBV25-1,.,few,TGTGCCAGCAGTGCTCCTTGGGCTAACTATGGCTACACCTTC,CASSAPWANYGYTF
TRBJ1-6,TRBV19,TRBD1,.,TGTGCCAGTAGTGCCAGGACAGGTTCCTATAATTCACCCCTCCACTTT,CASSARTGSYNSPLHF
TRBJ1-3,TRBV12-5,.,few,TGTGCTAGTGGTCCCGGAAACACCATATATTTT,CASGPGNTIYF
TRBJ2-1,TRBV5-1,TRBD2,.,TGCGCCCGGGAATTCAGAGGGCGGGGGGGCCCGAGCTCCTACAATGAGCAGTTCTTC,CAREFRGRGGPSSYNEQFF
TRBJ1-1,TRBV10-1,.,.,TGCGCCAGCAGTGAGTCTAGGGGGATGAACACTGAAGCTTTCTTT,CASSESRGMNTEAFF
TRBJ1-2,TRBV2,TRBD1,.,TGTGCCAGCAGTGAAAGTGGCAGGGGGACCTATGGCTACACCTTC,CASSESGRGTYGYTF
TRBJ2-2,TRBV4-1,.,.,TGCGCCAGCAGCCCCCCCATCGAGCGGGCAAACACCGGGGAGCTGTTTTTT,CASSPPIERANTGELFF
TRBJ1-3,TRBV13,TRBD1,.,TGTGCCAGCAGCCCACCGACAGGGCTTAAAAACACCATATATTTT,CASSPPTGLKNTIYF
TRBJ2-7,TRBV11-1,TRBD1,.,TGTGCCAGCAGCCTCGTTAGGGGAGACAGGGCCGACCTCTACGAGCAGTACTTC,CASSLVRGDRADLYEQYF
TRBJ2-5,TRBV10-3,TRBD2,.,TGTGCCATCAGTGAGAGGTTCGGACTAGCGGGGGGTCCCCAAGAGACCCAGTACTTC,CAISERFGLAGGPQETQYF
TRBJ2-6,TRBV2,.,once,TGTGCCAGCAGTGGACGGTACTCTGGGGCCAACGTCCTGACTTTC,CASSGRYSGANVLTF
TRBJ1-2,TRBV28,TRBD1,.,TGTGCCAGCAGCGACAGGGTCTATGGCTACACCTTC,CASSDRVYGYTF
TRBJ2-5,TRBV7-9,TRBD2,.,TGTGCCAGCAGCCTACGAGCGGGAGGGCCGGGGGAGACCCAGTACTTC,CASSLRAGGPGETQYF
TRBJ2-3,TRBV5-1,TRBD2,.,TGCGCCAGCGGCCTGTTAGCGGGGTCAGATACGCAGTATTTT,CASGLLAGSDTQYF
TRBJ2-5,TRBV5-1,TRBD2,.,TGCGCCAGCAGCTTGGTACTAGCGGGGGCTCCGCAAGAGACCCAGTACTTC,CASSLVLAGAPQETQYF
TRBJ2-7,TRBV27,.,few,TGTGCCAGCAGTTTCAGTTCGTGGGCATACGAGCAGTACTTC,CASSFSSWAYEQYF
TRBJ2-3,TRBV18,TRBD1,.,TGTGCCAGCTCACCACGGACAGGGGCAGATACGCAGTATTTT,CASSPRTGADTQYF
TRBJ2-2,TRBV27,TRBD1,once,TGTGCCAGCAGACCAGATCCGGGACAGGGGATGGGCACCGGGGAGCTGTTTTTT,CASRPDPGQGMGTGELFF
TRBJ2-5,TRBV7-8,TRBD2,.,TGTGCCAGCAGACTAGCGGGAGGATCGGAGACCCAGTACTTC,CASRLAGGSETQYF
TRBJ2-7,TRBV15,TRBD1,.,TGTGCCACCAGCGGACGGGACAGGGACGACGAGCAGTACTTC,CATSGRDRDDEQYF
TRBJ1-3,TRBV6-1,.,.,TGTGCCAGTGGCGGGAACTCTGGAAACACCATATATTTT,CASGGNSGNTIYF
TRBJ1-5,TRBV27,.,.,TGTGCCAGCAGTATAACAGGGCAGCCCCAGCATTTT,CASSITGQPQHF
TRBJ2-3,TRBV19,TRBD1,.,TGTGCCAGTAGTAGACAGGGAAACACAGATACGCAGTATTTT,CASSRQGNTDTQYF
TRBJ2-3,TRBV29-1,.,few,TGCAGCGAAATGAGCCCCGGGATCGCAGATACGCAGTATTTT,CSEMSPGIADTQYF
TRBJ2-1,TRBV27,.,.,TGTGCCAGCAGTTCCGGGACCAAGGGGCTTGAGCAGTTCTTC,CASSSGTKGLEQFF
TRBJ1-2,TRBV5-6,TRBD1,.,TGTGCCAGCAGCCGGACAGGGGCGGACTATGGCTACACCTTC,CASSRTGADYGYTF
TRBJ2-1,TRBV19,TRBD1,.,TGTGCCAGTAGGAACAGGGGGGAGGACAATGAGCAGTTCTTC,CASRNRGEDNEQFF